The 6 T cell receptor beta chains in this list originate from one sample, sequenced in a study of CD8 T cells in Susac syndrome. RNA was extracted with the RNeasy kit, and a quantity of about 0.45 to 1 ug was reverse transcribed using random hexamers. TCRdb re-derived calls from the immunoSEQ multiplex PCR reads in MiXCR, one entry per CDR3 protein. The sample lists 95,000 to 150,000 distinct CDR3 sequences; just under 95% were seen once. The sequencing sample was made of CD8+ T cells from PBMCs. The origin of the receptors is a human donor with Susac syndrome.

The chain has TRBV29-1 and TRBJ2-3, with D perhaps matching TRBD1 (6 bases). Trimming stripped 6 bases from V and 0 bases from J, with 10 bases between. Germline CDR1 is SQVTM and CDR2 is ANQGSEA. CDR3 length: 13 amino acids. CDR3 sequence (DNA): TGCAGCGTCGAACAGGGAAGCACAGATACGCAGTATTTT. Translating it yields CSVEQGSTDTQYF.

This clonotype has just one count. CDR3 region: CSVEAGRGLTEAFF. The CDR3, as DNA: TGCAGCGTTGAAGCGGGGCGCGGGCTCACTGAAGCTTTCTTT. V gene TRBV29-1 combines with J gene TRBJ1-1, with D perhaps matching TRBD1 (5 bases). The germline V gene has CDR1 SQVTM and CDR2 ANQGSEA. V was cut by 1 base and J by 4 bases, with 13 bases left in between. The CDR3 sequence is 14 residues long.

This chain connects TRBV20-1 to TRBJ2-6; D may be TRBD2 (6 bases). Trimming shortened V by 6 bases and J by 1 base, and 13 bases separated the two germline ends. This CDR3 region has 15 residues. Germline V lookup: CDR1 DFQATT, CDR2 SNEGSKA (reference sequence). CDR3 sequence (DNA): TGCAGTGCCGAGGGCGGGGTATCTGGGGCCAACGTCCTGACTTTC. Translation: CSAEGGVSGANVLTF.

This chain links TRBV18 with TRBJ2-3; D is unresolved. The CDR3 length is 14 residues. The V and J ends lost 3 bases and 0 bases respectively, with 7 bases between them. Per germline, CDR1 KGHSH and CDR2 LQKENI. CDR3 region: CASSPQESTDTQYF. In DNA form, the CDR3 reads TGTGCCAGCTCACCCCAGGAAAGCACAGATACGCAGTATTTT.

This rearrangement joins TRBV6-5 to TRBJ1-1; D gene ambiguous. With 6 bases removed from V and 1 base from J, the gap between germline ends came to 9 bases. The V gene's germline CDR1 is MNHEY and CDR2 SVGAGI. The length of the CDR3 is 13 residues. DNA for the CDR3: TGTGCCAGCAGGACGGCTGGGAACACTGAAGCTTTCTTT. Amino acid sequence: CASRTAGNTEAFF.

The CDR3 DNA reads as TGCAGTGCTAGAGCACTAGCGGGGGTAAGCTCCTACGAGCAGTACTTC. Protein product: CSARALAGVSSYEQYF. The chain has TRBV20-1 and TRBJ2-7; 11 bases line up with TRBD2. The CDR3 covers 16 residues. Germline assignment: CDR1 DFQATT and CDR2 SNEGSKA (reference sequence). The V gene end was trimmed by 1 base and the J gene end by 0 bases; junction bases not matched to a gene: 5.